This T cell receptor (beta chain) was captured in a study of identifying expanded T cells in peripheral blood. From germline, CDR1 is MDHEN and CDR2 SYDVKM. CDR3 length: 14 amino acids. V shed 7 bases and J 3 bases; nucleotides not matched to a gene: 4. Sequencing was performed with immunoSEQ multiplex PCR; in TCRdb, only in-frame clones are kept and a portion is missing. The sample carries about 130,000 clones, approximately 86% recorded once. The chain employs TRBV28 and TRBJ2-7; TRBD2 agrees at 12 bases. This clonotype originated in a person aged 18 to 75 in good health. Sequencing was performed on blood. The CDR3 loop reads CASTKTSGSYEQYF. DNA for the CDR3: TGTGCCAGCACCAAGACTAGCGGGAGCTACGAGCAGTACTTC.